This entry lists 20 T cell receptor beta chains sequenced from one sample in a study of molecular identifiers for immune sequencing clone quantification (dated by TCRdb to 2017 to 2018). The receptor library was made with PCR. Sequencing was performed on an Illumina HiSeq 4000. TCRdb itself trimmed the public reads at Q25 with fastp, ran MiXCR and retained productive beta chains. Rows with one shared CDR3 protein collapse into an entry with the most common genes and DNA. The sample contains 80,000 to 95,000 distinct CDR3 sequences, over 15% of them found a single time. Jointly, the top ten make up about 0.85% of the sample. Sample: naive CD8+ T cells from blood, with Jurkat cell RNA spiked in. Interpreted using the paper, the cell subset or site label stands for: FACS-sorted CD8+CD4-CCR7+CD45RA+ naive T cells. These receptors came from a human donor in good health. Some libraries in this study had Jurkat cell RNA spiked in.

This clonotype occurred many times. This rearrangement joins TRBV7-9 to TRBJ1-1; no clear D. The CDR3 has 14 amino acids. Trimming cost V 1 base and J 6 bases, with 12 bases left between them. Germline values: CDR1 SEHNR, CDR2 FQNEAQ (reference sequence). CDR3 sequence (DNA): TGTGCCAGCAGCTTAGATTCCGCCATTGCTGAAGCTTTCTTT. Translating gives CASSLDSAIAEAFF.

The table lists this clonotype with many counts. This rearrangement joins TRBV5-3 to TRBJ1-1; no definite D call. TRBV5-3 is given ORF status, its function remaining uncertain. There are 16 residues in the CDR3. The germline V and J ends were trimmed by 1 base and 1 base, with 14 bases remaining between them. The CDR3 nucleotides read TGTGCCAGAAGCTTGTCTCTAGCGGGCCCGAACACTGAAGCTTTCTTT. It translates to CARSLSLAGPNTEAFF.

The chain links TRBV29-1 to TRBJ2-1; D is uncertain. The CDR3 sequence is 17 residues long. The V gene lost 6 bases and the J gene lost 0 bases, with 21 bases spanning the gap. Germline V CDR1 and CDR2: SQVTM, ANQGSEA. The CDR3 loop is CSVESNKFVSSYNEQFF. Written as DNA, the CDR3 is TGCAGCGTCGAATCCAACAAGTTCGTGAGCTCCTACAATGAGCAGTTCTTC.

This clonotype has at least ten counts. V is TRBV6-1 and J is TRBJ1-4; 8 nucleotides match TRBD1. CDR1 is MNHNS and CDR2 is SASEGT in the germline V gene. Trimming took 1 base from V and 7 from J; bases not matched to a gene: 5. The CDR3 runs to 15 residues. The DNA of the CDR3 is TGTGCCAGCAGTGAAGAGGTGACAGGGGTTGAAAAACTGTTTTTT. Translation: CASSEEVTGVEKLFF.

This clonotype has a handful of counts. The rearrangement uses TRBV13 and TRBJ2-3, with 9 bases that match TRBD2. V gave up 3 bases and J gave up 6 bases; unmatched junction bases: 10. CDR1 is PRHDT, CDR2 FYEKMQ, per germline (reference sequence). The CDR3 contains 16 residues. Here the CDR3 DNA reads TGTGCCAGCAGCTTGCTAGCGGGGCAGAATAGGGATACGCAGTATTTT. This sequence encodes CASSLLAGQNRDTQYF.

Comments on this clonotype: This may arise from a read error, as a much more abundant clone is one base away. The rearrangement links TRBV7-9 to TRBJ2-5; 10 bases are a match to TRBD2. The CDR3 is 15 amino acids. Germline loops: CDR1 SEHNR, CDR2 FQNEAQ (reference sequence). V dropped 5 bases and J dropped 4; count of bases not matched to a gene: 7. This CDR3 reads CASSRGTSDSETQYF. For the CDR3, the DNA is TGTGCCAGCAGCCGGGGGACTAGCGATTCAGAGACCCAGTACTTC. Based on the CDR3 plus reference TRBV7-9 and TRBJ2-5, the full variable domain is DTGVSQNPRHKITKRGQNVTFRCDPISEHNRLYWYRQTLGQGPEFLTYFQNEAQLEKSRLLSDRFSAERPKGSFSTLEIQRTEQGDSAMYLCASSRGTSDSETQYFGPGTRLLVL.

This clonotype has a count of ten or more. V usage is TRBV27 and J usage is TRBJ2-3; 9 bases map to TRBD2. The CDR3 has 16 residues. V lost 3 bases to trimming and J lost 0 bases; unmatched junction nucleotides: 4. Germline V lookup: CDR1 MNHEY, CDR2 SMNVEV (reference sequence). The CDR3 sequence: CASSLGSGGSTDTQYF. CDR3 in DNA: TGTGCCAGCAGTTTGGGTAGCGGGGGTAGCACAGATACGCAGTATTTT.

This clonotype was counted many times. The chain employs TRBV19 and TRBJ2-7, with D possibly being TRBD1 or TRBD2 (5 bases each). The CDR3 length is 15 residues. Germline CDR1 LNHDA, CDR2 SQIVND (reference sequence). The V end lost 4 bases, the J end lost 3 bases, and 16 bases lay between the germline ends. The CDR3 is CASSTAGTGIYEQYF. CDR3 nucleotides: TGTGCCAGTAGTACCGCCGGGACGGGGATCTACGAGCAGTACTTC.

This clonotype was seen a few times. The J gene is TRBJ2-2, the V gene TRBV10-3; the D call may be TRBD1 or TRBD2 (5 bases each). Germline V lookup: CDR1 ENHRY, CDR2 SYGVKD. The CDR3 runs to 14 residues. Trimming pared 6 bases from V and 1 base from J, leaving 9 bases between. This chain's CDR3 is CAIRQDLNTGELFF. The CDR3 DNA follows: TGTGCCATCAGACAGGACTTGAACACCGGGGAGCTGTTTTTT.

For this clonotype: One base away lies a much larger clone, so this may be a sequencing read error. This chain joins TRBV27 and TRBJ2-1, with 12 nucleotides matching TRBD2. The CDR3 consists of 16 residues. Germline CDR1 and CDR2: MNHEY and SMNVEV (reference sequence). With V trimmed by 2 bases and J by 6 bases, 5 bases remained unmatched. The chain's CDR3 is CASSLASGGACNEQFF. In DNA, the CDR3 is TGTGCCAGCAGTTTAGCTAGCGGGGGGGCCTGCAATGAGCAGTTCTTC.

This clonotype was counted ten times or more. This chain connects TRBV5-8 to TRBJ1-1, with D maybe TRBD1 (6 bases). The CDR3 consists of 13 residues. Germline V gives CDR1 SGHTS, CDR2 YDEGEE. V was shortened by 7 bases and J by 4 bases, with 14 bases between the two germline ends. CDR3 bases: TGTGCCAGCGAAACAGGGTTTAGCACTGAAGCTTTCTTT. This encodes CASETGFSTEAFF.

This clonotype was recorded many times. The chain employs TRBV27 and TRBJ1-5; D gene uncertain. In germline, CDR1 is MNHEY, CDR2 SMNVEV (reference sequence). With 9 bases removed from V and 2 bases from J, the gap between germline ends came to 14 bases. The CDR3 contains 14 residues. For the CDR3, the DNA is TGTGCCAGTCCAGGCGTCGGGGGCAATCAGCCCCAGCATTTT. As protein: CASPGVGGNQPQHF.

This clonotype was detected ten times or more. V and J are TRBV25-1 and TRBJ1-4; D gene unclear. The CDR3 sequence is 12 residues long. The V gene lost 7 bases and the J gene lost 4 bases, with 7 bases spanning the gap. Germline V gene sequence: CDR1 MGHDK, CDR2 SYGVNS. Here the CDR3 reads CASTESNEKLFF. For the CDR3, the DNA is TGTGCCAGCACAGAGAGTAATGAAAAACTGTTTTTT.

The CDR3 here is CASSHDTTGLREQYF. The CDR3 DNA is TGCGCCAGCAGCCACGACACAACAGGGTTGCGCGAGCAGTACTTC. The gene calls are TRBV4-1 and TRBJ2-7, with D perhaps matching TRBD1 (6 bases). Trimming removed 3 bases at V and 6 bases at J, with 18 bases between. The CDR3 contains 15 residues. Germline V lookup: CDR1 MGHRA, CDR2 YSYEKL.

Ten or more counts support this clonotype. The chain combines TRBV5-3 with TRBJ2-7; weak D call: TRBD2 (7 bases). TRBV5-3 is labeled an ORF, and its function is uncertain. This CDR3 has 15 residues. V was clipped by 8 bases and J by 10 bases, with 28 bases between them. DNA for the CDR3: TGTGCCAGCTCTCTAGGGACTGGGGGGGCGCTTGAACAGTACTTC. Encoded protein: CASSLGTGGALEQYF.

In its sample, this clonotype was seen many times. The chain recombines TRBV4-3 with TRBJ1-1; weak D call: TRBD1 (6 bases). The germline V gene has CDR1 LGHNA and CDR2 YSLEER. Trimming cost V 0 bases and J 4 bases, with 18 bases left between them. The CDR3 loop spans 17 amino acids. The CDR3 region is CASSQEWGARVRTEAFF. The CDR3 nucleotides are TGCGCCAGCAGCCAAGAATGGGGGGCCCGAGTCCGCACTGAAGCTTTCTTT.

This clonotype showed up many times. The chain employs TRBV7-9 and TRBJ2-1, with TRBD2 matching over 7 bases. J gave up 10 bases and V 8 bases, and 23 bases lay outside the gene matches. Looked up from germline, CDR1 is SEHNR and CDR2 is FQNEAQ (reference sequence). CDR3 length equals 17 residues. The CDR3 region is CASRPPEIGRANREQFF. CDR3 sequence (DNA): TGTGCCAGCCGACCCCCGGAAATAGGGAGGGCGAATCGAGAGCAGTTCTTC.

This clonotype was picked up many times. CDR3 residues: CASSPNTGELFF. The CDR3 DNA reads TGTGCCAGCAGCCCCAACACCGGGGAGCTGTTTTTT. The rearrangement uses TRBV7-3 and TRBJ2-2; the D is unclear. The CDR3 length is 12 residues. V was clipped by 5 bases and J by 2 bases, with 3 bases between them. Germline CDR1 and CDR2: SGHTA and FQGTGA.

This clonotype was seen at least ten times. The CDR3 sequence: CASSARAVPTYEQYF. The CDR3 DNA sequence: TGTGCCAGCAGCGCCCGCGCAGTACCGACCTACGAGCAGTACTTC. The V gene is TRBV9, the J gene TRBJ2-7; no reliable D call. The CDR3 extends over 15 amino acids. The germline V gene has CDR1 SGDLS and CDR2 YYNGEE. V lost 3 bases and J lost 2, with 15 bases in between.

The J gene is TRBJ2-1, the V gene TRBV18, with 10 bases lining up with TRBD2. The junction had 1 base not matched to a gene; V was cut back by 2 bases and J by 3 bases. The germline V gene encodes CDR1 KGHSH and CDR2 LQKENI. There are 15 residues in the CDR3. The CDR3 is CASSPTSGVYNEQFF. In DNA form, the CDR3 reads TGTGCCAGCTCACCAACTAGCGGGGTCTACAATGAGCAGTTCTTC.